This is a list of T cell receptor beta chains from one sample in a study of blood T cell repertoires in COVID-19. TCRdb keeps only in-frame clones here, not all; method: immunoSEQ multiplex PCR. The data contain tens of thousands of clones, around 80% of them singletons. Sequenced material: peripheral blood. The receptors derive from a human donor in a cohort sampled during active COVID-19. CDR3s include the opening cysteine and the closing phenylalanine or tryptophan. The D gene is left open where the match is weak. Clone size is stated in some rows and not others, as once, few, many or a class when expanded.

j_call | clone_size | d_call | v_call | cdr3_nt | cdr3_aa
TRBJ2-7 | NA | NA | TRBV7-8 | TGTGCCAGCAGCTCCCGGAGGGAGTGGAACGAGCAGTACTTC | CASSSRREWNEQYF
TRBJ2-2 | NA | NA | TRBV30 | TGTGCCTGGAGTGGACTAGGTCGGTCCGGGGAGCTGTTTTTT | CAWSGLGRSGELFF
TRBJ2-7 | NA | TRBD2 | TRBV10-3 | TGTGCCATCAGTGATGTGACTAGCGCCTACGAGCAGTACTTC | CAISDVTSAYEQYF
TRBJ2-1 | NA | NA | TRBV18 | TGTGCCAGCTCACCATCGGAGGGGATGGGCGGCGAGCAGTTCTTC | CASSPSEGMGGEQFF
TRBJ1-1 | NA | NA | TRBV3-1/TRBV3-2 | TGTGCCAGCAGCCGTAGTGCGGGGGGCATGAACACTGAAGCTTTCTTT | CASSRSAGGMNTEAFF
TRBJ2-1 | once | NA | TRBV23-1 | TGCGCCAGCAGTCAATCATCAGCGGGCCACTACAATGAGCAGTTCTTC | CASSQSSAGHYNEQFF
TRBJ2-5 | NA | TRBD2 | TRBV5-8 | TGTGCCAGCAGCTCCTGGGCGGGGAGGGGTGAGACCCAGTACTTC | CASSSWAGRGETQYF
TRBJ1-1 | NA | TRBD1 | TRBV4-3 | TGCGCCAGCAGCCAACGACCCGGGACAGGGGAGTTGGCTTTCTTT | CASSQRPGTGELAFF
TRBJ1-5 | once | NA | TRBV5-5 | TGTGCCAGCAGCTTGGTACAGGGTGGTAGGGATCAGCCCCAGCATTTT | CASSLVQGGRDQPQHF
TRBJ2-7 | NA | NA | TRBV4-1 | TGCGCCAGCAGCCAAGGACTCTTACGACGGATTGAAACCTACGAGCAGTACTTC | CASSQGLLRRIETYEQYF
TRBJ2-7 | NA | NA | TRBV12-3/TRBV12-4 | TGTGCCAGCCGACTGGGAGGCGAGCAGTACTTC | CASRLGGEQYF
TRBJ2-7 | NA | TRBD2 | TRBV7-2 | TGTGCCAGCAGCAAAGGCGGGGGGCAACTCTACGAGCAGTACTTC | CASSKGGGQLYEQYF
TRBJ1-4 | NA | NA | TRBV27 | TGTGCCAGCAGTTTGCGACGGGATAATGAAAAACTGTTTTTT | CASSLRRDNEKLFF
TRBJ2-7 | NA | NA | TRBV14 | TGTGCCAGCAGCTATCGTAGAAACTCCTACGAGCAGTACTTC | CASSYRRNSYEQYF
TRBJ2-7 | NA | TRBD2 | TRBV20-1 | TGCAGTGCGTGGACTAGAAACGAGCAGTACTTC | CSAWTRNEQYF
TRBJ1-6 | once | NA | TRBV6-2/TRBV6-3 | TGTGCCAGCAGTCCCCCGGGAGATAATTCACCCCTCCACTTT | CASSPPGDNSPLHF
TRBJ2-5 | NA | NA | TRBV7-8 | TGTGCCAGCAGCTTAGGGACAGCCCGAGAGACCCAGTACTTC | CASSLGTARETQYF
TRBJ2-7 | once | TRBD2 | TRBV27 | TGTGCCAGCAGTACACTCTTAGCGGGAAAGCTATACGAGCAGTACTTC | CASSTLLAGKLYEQYF
TRBJ2-7 | NA | TRBD2 | TRBV3-1/TRBV3-2 | TGTGCCAGCAGCCCCATGGGACTAGCGGGAGAGAACGAGCAGTACTTC | CASSPMGLAGENEQYF
TRBJ2-7 | NA | TRBD1 | TRBV3-1/TRBV3-2 | TGTGCCAGCAGTCGCCAGGGACAGGGGTACGAGCAGTACTTC | CASSRQGQGYEQYF
TRBJ2-5 | NA | NA | TRBV7-8 | TGTGCCAGCAGCCGAGCGGACTCCCGTCAAGAGACCCAGTACTTC | CASSRADSRQETQYF
TRBJ2-2 | NA | NA | TRBV18 | TGTGCCAGCTCACCGCGACGTGCGGGCACCGGGGAGCTGTTTTTT | CASSPRRAGTGELFF
TRBJ2-7 | NA | NA | TRBV9 | TGTGCCAGCAGCGTAGGAGGGGGAGTGGGCGAGCAGTACTTC | CASSVGGGVGEQYF
TRBJ2-1 | few | TRBD2 | TRBV2 | TGTGCCAGCAGTGCGGGACTAGGTTATGAGCAGTTCTTC | CASSAGLGYEQFF
TRBJ1-5 | once | NA | TRBV2 | TGTGCCAGCAGGGGGACACTTAGCAATCAGCCCCAGCATTTT | CASRGTLSNQPQHF
TRBJ2-1 | NA | NA | TRBV19 | TGTGCCACCGCCCTGGAGGGAGCCTACAATGAGCAGTTCTTC | CATALEGAYNEQFF
TRBJ2-4 | NA | NA | TRBV7-9 | TGTGCCAGCAGCTTCGGGAGTGTAAACATTCAGTACTTC | CASSFGSVNIQYF
TRBJ2-2 | NA | TRBD2 | TRBV19 | TGTGCCAGTAGTACCCTCCGGACTAGCGGGACGAGAGGGGACACCGGGGAGCTGTTTTTT | CASSTLRTSGTRGDTGELFF
TRBJ1-5 | NA | NA | TRBV28 | TGTGCCATGAGCAGGGAGGTCGATCAGCCCCAGCATTTT | CAMSREVDQPQHF
TRBJ2-4 | NA | NA | TRBV6-5 | TGTGCCAGCAGCCCAGATGGCCCCAAAAACATTCAGTACTTC | CASSPDGPKNIQYF
TRBJ2-6 | NA | TRBD2 | TRBV7-9 | TGTGCCAGCAGCCACCCCGCCCGGGGGGGGAATTCTGGGGCCAACGTCCTGACTTTC | CASSHPARGGNSGANVLTF
TRBJ2-1 | NA | NA | TRBV7-9 | TGTGCCAGCAGCCAAGAGGGAGTGCAGTTCTTC | CASSQEGVQFF
TRBJ2-7 | NA | TRBD2 | TRBV28 | TGTGCCAGCAGCACTAGCGGGAGTCTGTACGAGCAGTACTTC | CASSTSGSLYEQYF
TRBJ2-7 | few | NA | TRBV18 | TGTGCCAGCTCACCTCCGACAGTCTCTTACGAGCAGTACTTC | CASSPPTVSYEQYF
TRBJ2-5 | NA | NA | TRBV10-2 | TGCGCCAGCAAGGGGGTGGAGACCCAGTACTTC | CASKGVETQYF
TRBJ2-3 | NA | NA | TRBV19 | TGTGCCAGTAGTCCCTCAGGGGCCACAGATACGCAGTATTTT | CASSPSGATDTQYF
TRBJ2-2 | NA | NA | TRBV5-6 | TGTGCCAGCAGCTTGTCCCCCGGTCGGACTTACACCGGGGAGCTGTTTTTT | CASSLSPGRTYTGELFF
TRBJ1-2 | NA | NA | TRBV5-1 | TGCGCCAGCAGCTTGGCAGGGAAAGTGGAGGGCTACACCTTC | CASSLAGKVEGYTF
TRBJ2-2 | once | TRBD2 | TRBV3-1/TRBV3-2 | TGTGCCAGCAGCGACGCAGGGATGTCGGGACTAGCGGGAGTTTCTGGGGAGCTGTTTTTT | CASSDAGMSGLAGVSGELFF
TRBJ2-5 | NA | NA | TRBV27 | TGTGCCAGCAGTTTTTCGCCCAGACAAGAGACCCAGTACTTC | CASSFSPRQETQYF
TRBJ2-3 | NA | TRBD2 | TRBV5-4 | TGTGCCAGCCGGGGAAGGCGAGCGGGAGGCCTCGCTGCAGATACGCAGTATTTT | CASRGRRAGGLAADTQYF
TRBJ1-6 | NA | TRBD1 | TRBV28 | TGTGCCAGCGGGGACAGGGGACCTCTAGGGAATTCACCCCTCCACTTT | CASGDRGPLGNSPLHF
TRBJ1-1 | NA | NA | TRBV14 | TGTGCCAGCAGCCACTGGTCAGGGAGGGTCACTGAAGCTTTCTTT | CASSHWSGRVTEAFF
TRBJ2-5 | NA | TRBD1 | TRBV7-3 | TGTGCCAGCAGCTCGACAGGGGGGGCAGAAGAGACCCAGTACTTC | CASSSTGGAEETQYF
TRBJ2-7 | NA | TRBD1 | TRBV5-6 | TGTGCCAGCAGCTACCGGGACAGGCAGTACTTC | CASSYRDRQYF
TRBJ1-2 | NA | TRBD1 | TRBV7-2 | TGTGCCAGCAGCGAACAGGGGGTGGTTAACTATGGCTACACCTTC | CASSEQGVVNYGYTF
TRBJ2-1 | NA | NA | TRBV9 | TGTGCCAGCAGCGTAGGCCCCCAATCGGGCAATGAGCAGTTCTTC | CASSVGPQSGNEQFF
TRBJ2-7 | NA | NA | TRBV6-5 | TGTGCCAGCAGGTACCTCTACGAGCAGTACTTC | CASRYLYEQYF
TRBJ2-6 | NA | NA | TRBV11-2 | TGTGCCAGCAGCTCACTAAGGTCTGTGTTCGGGTCTGGGGCCAACGTCCTGACTTTC | CASSSLRSVFGSGANVLTF
TRBJ2-1 | NA | TRBD2 | TRBV9 | TGTGCCAGCAGCGTAGAAGTGAGGGCGGGAGAGGGGAATGAGCAGTTCTTC | CASSVEVRAGEGNEQFF
TRBJ2-5 | NA | NA | TRBV15 | TGTGCCACCAGCAGCGGGAGCGGGGAGACCCAGTACTTC | CATSSGSGETQYF
TRBJ2-4 | NA | TRBD2 | TRBV5-5 | TGTGCCAGCAGCACCCGGGAGGTATTTTCCAAAAACATTCAGTACTTC | CASSTREVFSKNIQYF
TRBJ2-7 | once | NA | TRBV15 | TGTGCCACCAGCAGAGATTCAGGGAGGGGGGGGCTCTCCTACGAGCAGTACTTC | CATSRDSGRGGLSYEQYF
TRBJ1-1 | once | NA | TRBV18 | TGTGCCAGCTCATTTTCACAGGGAGATGTCACTGAAGCTTTCTTT | CASSFSQGDVTEAFF
TRBJ2-5 | once | TRBD1 | TRBV7-7 | TGTGCTAGCAGCTTAGACAGGGACCAGACCCAGTACTTC | CASSLDRDQTQYF